These 11 T cell receptor beta chains came from one sample sequenced in a study of blood T cell repertoires in COVID-19. Profiled with immunoSEQ multiplex PCR; TCRdb holds only in-frame clones, not every one. Among roughly 77,000 clones listed, about 87% were seen once. The sample taken for sequencing was peripheral blood. Receptor source: a man in his fifties with active COVID-19.

The V and J genes are TRBV6-5 and TRBJ2-7, with TRBD2 matching 12 bases. The CDR3 contains 15 residues. Germline CDR1 is MNHEY and CDR2 is SVGAGI. The V and J ends lost 6 bases and 0 bases, in that order; junction bases with no gene match: 3. CDR3 nucleotides: TGTGCCAGCAGGAAGACTAGCGGGAGCTCCTACGAGCAGTACTTC. This gives the protein CASRKTSGSSYEQYF.

The chain combines TRBV7-2 with TRBJ1-3; D remains unclear. V lost 1 base and J 0 bases, leaving 10 bases between the germline ends. CDR1 is SGHTA, CDR2 FQGNSA, per germline. The CDR3 is 16 residues long. The CDR3 nucleotides read TGTGCCAGCAGCTTAGTGGTAGGACTCTCTGGAAACACCATATATTTT. Residues: CASSLVVGLSGNTIYF.

The rearrangement joins TRBV7-8 to TRBJ1-6; 7 nucleotides agree with TRBD1. V gave up 5 bases and J gave up 7 bases; unmatched junction bases: 11. The CDR3 length is 16 residues. CDR1 is SGHVS, CDR2 FQNEAQ, per germline. The CDR3 sequence: CASSPTRYRGNSPLHF. The CDR3 DNA sequence: TGTGCCAGCAGCCCTACCCGGTACAGGGGAAATTCACCCCTCCACTTT. The whole variable domain, remainder taken from reference TRBV7-8 and TRBJ1-6, is GAGVSQSPRYKVAKRGQDVALRCDPISGHVSLFWYQQALGQGPEFLTYFQNEAQLDKSGLPSDRFFAERPEGSVSTLKIQRTQQEDSAVYLCASSPTRYRGNSPLHFGNGTRLTVT.

The V gene is TRBV11-3, the J gene TRBJ2-1, with 7 bases lining up with TRBD1. The germline V gene encodes CDR1 SGHNT and CDR2 YENEEA. The CDR3 spans 17 residues. V was clipped by 0 bases and J by 2 bases; unmatched bases: 7. The CDR3 bases are TGTGCCAGCAGCTTAGATGAGGGGGCCCTCCCCTACAATGAGCAGTTCTTC. Translation gives CASSLDEGALPYNEQFF.

The V call is TRBV9, the J call TRBJ2-5; a possible D gene is TRBD2 (6 bases). V gave up 0 bases and J gave up 5 bases, with 14 bases separating them. The CDR3 runs 15 residues. Germline V CDR1 and CDR2: SGDLS, YYNGEE. CDR3 coding DNA: TGTGCCAGCAGCGTAGAGGAGCGGGTTGGGGAGACCCAGTACTTC. This codes for CASSVEERVGETQYF. The whole variable domain, remainder taken from reference TRBV9 and TRBJ2-5, is DSGVTQTPKHLITATGQRVTLRCSPRSGDLSVYWYQQSLDQGLQFLIQYYNGEERAKGNILERFSAQQFPDLHSELNLSSLELGDSALYFCASSVEERVGETQYFGPGTRLLVL.

This rearrangement joins TRBV4-1 to TRBJ1-2; 9 bases are shared with TRBD1. The CDR3 extends over 16 amino acids. Per germline, CDR1 MGHRA and CDR2 YSYEKL. J lost 8 bases, V lost 0 bases, and 10 bases had no gene match. The CDR3 spells CASSQDRTGAVPGYTF. In DNA form, the CDR3 reads TGCGCCAGCAGCCAAGATAGGACAGGGGCAGTTCCCGGCTACACCTTC.

This CDR3 is CASSVQGRNQPQHF. CDR3 nucleotide sequence: TGTGCCAGCAGTGTGCAGGGTAGAAATCAGCCCCAGCATTTT. The chain employs TRBV2 and TRBJ1-5, with D perhaps TRBD1 (5 bases). V lost 4 bases and J lost 4, with 11 bases in between. The germline V gene has CDR1 SNHLY and CDR2 FYNNEI. This CDR3 has 14 amino acids.

This rearrangement joins TRBV6-2 or TRBV6-3 to TRBJ2-1, with TRBD2 matching 7 bases. V shed 6 bases, J shed 10 bases, and the junction held 3 bases outside the gene matches. The CDR3 is made up of 11 amino acids. The germline CDR1 and CDR2 sequences are MNHEY and SVGEGT. CDR3 bases: TGTGCCAGCAGCCTTAGCGGGGAGCAGTTCTTC. This gives the protein CASSLSGEQFF.

This chain links TRBV9 with TRBJ2-7, with TRBD1 as a possible D gene (6 bases). In germline, CDR1 is SGDLS, CDR2 YYNGEE. V dropped 0 bases and J dropped 3 bases, with 10 bases sitting between them. CDR3 length equals 14 residues. CDR3 in amino acids: CASSVVSQGYEQYF. The CDR3 nucleotides read TGTGCCAGCAGCGTAGTGTCACAGGGCTACGAGCAGTACTTC.

V and J are TRBV19 and TRBJ1-6, with TRBD1 identical over 7 bases. The CDR3 contains 15 residues. Germline V gene sequence: CDR1 LNHDA, CDR2 SQIVND (reference sequence). V trimming: 5 bases; J trimming: 8 bases; junction bases outside the gene matches: 9. CDR3 sequence (DNA): TGTGCCAGTAGTCAACAGGGGATCGAGGATTCACCCCTCCACTTT. Protein: CASSQQGIEDSPLHF.

V usage is TRBV4-3 and J usage is TRBJ2-3, with D perhaps TRBD2 (5 bases). Trimming shortened V by 0 bases and J by 8 bases, and 9 bases separated the two germline ends. CDR3 length equals 13 residues. CDR1 and CDR2 (germline): LGHNA, YSLEER. The DNA of the CDR3 is TGCGCCAGCAGCCAAGACGGTGCGGGTACGCAGTATTTT. This translates into CASSQDGAGTQYF.